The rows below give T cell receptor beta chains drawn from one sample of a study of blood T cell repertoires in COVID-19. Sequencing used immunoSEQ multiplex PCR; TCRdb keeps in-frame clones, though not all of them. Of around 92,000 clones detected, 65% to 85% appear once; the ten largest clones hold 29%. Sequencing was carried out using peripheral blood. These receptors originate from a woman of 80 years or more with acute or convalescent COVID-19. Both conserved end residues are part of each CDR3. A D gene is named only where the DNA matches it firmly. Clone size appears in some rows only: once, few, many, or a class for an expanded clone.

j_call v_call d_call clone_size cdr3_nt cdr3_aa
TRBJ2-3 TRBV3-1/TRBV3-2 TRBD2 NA TGTGCCAGCAGCCAAGGACTAGCGGGAGGGAGGGCAGATACGCAGTATTTT CASSQGLAGGRADTQYF
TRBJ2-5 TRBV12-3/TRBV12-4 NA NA TGTGCCAGCAGTCTCCAACAAGAAGAGACCCAGTACTTC CASSLQQEETQYF
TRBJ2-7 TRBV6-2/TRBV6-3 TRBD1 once TGTGCCAGCCGCCCGGGACAGAACTCCTACGAGCAGTACTTC CASRPGQNSYEQYF
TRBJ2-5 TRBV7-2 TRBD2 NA TGTGCCAGCAGCTTAGGAGCGGGAGTCGAGACCCAGTACTTC CASSLGAGVETQYF
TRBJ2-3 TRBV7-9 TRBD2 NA TGTGCCAGCAGCTTATCTAGCGGCTCTAGCACAGATACGCAGTATTTT CASSLSSGSSTDTQYF
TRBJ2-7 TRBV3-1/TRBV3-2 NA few TGTGCCAGCAGCCAAGTGTCGGGACACTTCTCCTACGAGCAGTACTTC CASSQVSGHFSYEQYF
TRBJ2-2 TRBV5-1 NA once TGCGCCAGCAGCTTGCGTGGGGGCGACACCGGGGAGCTGTTTTTT CASSLRGGDTGELFF
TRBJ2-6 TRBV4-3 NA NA TGCGCCAGCAGCCCCGGGTTGGGTCGGGGGGCCAACGTCCTGACTTTC CASSPGLGRGANVLTF
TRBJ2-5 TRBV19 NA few TGTGCCAGTAGTATCGTCGGCAGGGAAGAAGAGACCCAGTACTTC CASSIVGREEETQYF
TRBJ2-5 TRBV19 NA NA TGTGCCAGTAGTATTGGCAGGGGCACGGAGACCCAGTACTTC CASSIGRGTETQYF
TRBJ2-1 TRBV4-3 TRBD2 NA TGCGCCAGCAGCCAAGAAGTTTGGATTGCGGGAGCCCACTCCTACAATGAGCAGTTCTTC CASSQEVWIAGAHSYNEQFF
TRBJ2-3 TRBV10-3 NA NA TGTGCCATCAGTGGGGAAGTCCTATCGGGGACGCAGTATTTT CAISGEVLSGTQYF
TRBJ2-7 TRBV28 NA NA TGTGCCAGCAGTCCCACGGTGCCAGGGCAGTACTTC CASSPTVPGQYF
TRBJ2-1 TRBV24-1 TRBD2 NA TGTGCCACCAGTGACGCCGGGACTAGCGGGAGGAATTCCTACAATGAGCAGTTCTTC CATSDAGTSGRNSYNEQFF
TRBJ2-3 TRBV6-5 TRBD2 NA TGTGCCAGCAGTTACGCGGGTTCTAGCGGCAGAGATACGCAGTATTTT CASSYAGSSGRDTQYF
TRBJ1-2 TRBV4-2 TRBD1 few TGTGCCAGCAGCTCTCCGGGACAGGGGGCGCGGGGCTATGGCTACACCTTC CASSSPGQGARGYGYTF
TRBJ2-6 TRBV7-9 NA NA TGTGCCAGCAGCCCGCCTAGCGTGGGGGCCAACGTCCTGACTTTC CASSPPSVGANVLTF
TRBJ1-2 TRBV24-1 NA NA TGTGCCACCAGTGATTTCACAGGGAGTGGCTACACCTTC CATSDFTGSGYTF
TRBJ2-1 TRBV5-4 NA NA TGTGCCAGCAGCTTGAAGGGGTCCCCCCCTAATAAGCAGTTCTTC CASSLKGSPPNKQFF
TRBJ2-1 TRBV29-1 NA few TGCAGCTCCGGGCAGGGCAATGAGCAGTTCTTC CSSGQGNEQFF
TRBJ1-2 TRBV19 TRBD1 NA TGTGCCAGTGGAATAGGACAGGGGGTCGGGAATGGCTACACCTTC CASGIGQGVGNGYTF
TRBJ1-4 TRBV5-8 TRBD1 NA TGTGCCAGCAGCTACGGGACAGTAAATGAAAAACTGTTTTTT CASSYGTVNEKLFF
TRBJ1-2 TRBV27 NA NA TGTGCCAGCAGTCTCCGGGGGGTTTCGGGCTACACCTTC CASSLRGVSGYTF
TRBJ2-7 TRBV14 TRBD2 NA TGTGCCAGCAGCCAAACTAGCGGGACCGAGCAGTACTTC CASSQTSGTEQYF
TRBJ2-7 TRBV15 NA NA TGTGCCACCAGCAGAGGGGGGACTTACTACGAGCAGTACTTC CATSRGGTYYEQYF
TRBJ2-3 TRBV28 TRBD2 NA TGTGCCAGCAGAGCTAGCGGGCAAGATACGCAGTATTTT CASRASGQDTQYF
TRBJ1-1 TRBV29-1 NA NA TGCAGCGTTTTCCCGGGCAGGGGAGTCGCTGAAGCTTTCTTT CSVFPGRGVAEAFF